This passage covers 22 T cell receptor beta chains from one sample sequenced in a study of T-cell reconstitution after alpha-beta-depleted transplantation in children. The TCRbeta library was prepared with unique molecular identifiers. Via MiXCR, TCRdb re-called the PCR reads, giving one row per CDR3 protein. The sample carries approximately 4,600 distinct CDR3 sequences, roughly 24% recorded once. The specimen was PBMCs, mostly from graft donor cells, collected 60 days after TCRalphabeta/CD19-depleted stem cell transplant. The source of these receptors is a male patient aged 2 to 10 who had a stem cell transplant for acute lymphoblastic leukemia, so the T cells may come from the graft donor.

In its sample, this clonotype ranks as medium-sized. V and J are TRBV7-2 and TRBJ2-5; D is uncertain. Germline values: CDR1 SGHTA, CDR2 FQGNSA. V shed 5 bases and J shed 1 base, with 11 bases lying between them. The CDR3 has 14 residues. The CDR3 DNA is TGTGCCAGCAGCGTCGCGTGGGTCCAAGAGACCCAGTACTTC. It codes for CASSVAWVQETQYF.

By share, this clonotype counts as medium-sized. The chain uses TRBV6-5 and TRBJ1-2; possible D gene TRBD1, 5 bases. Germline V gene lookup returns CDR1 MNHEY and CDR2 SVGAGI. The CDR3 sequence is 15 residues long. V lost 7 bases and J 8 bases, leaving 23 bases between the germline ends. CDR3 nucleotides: TGTGCCAGCAAGGAGGGGATGGGGTCGGTCTACGGCTACACCTTC. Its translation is CASKEGMGSVYGYTF.

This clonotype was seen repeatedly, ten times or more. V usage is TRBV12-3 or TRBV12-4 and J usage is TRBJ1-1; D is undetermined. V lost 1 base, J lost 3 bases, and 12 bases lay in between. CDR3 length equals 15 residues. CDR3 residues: CASSLVEAWDTEAFF. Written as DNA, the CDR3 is TGTGCCAGCAGTTTAGTTGAAGCGTGGGACACTGAAGCTTTCTTT.

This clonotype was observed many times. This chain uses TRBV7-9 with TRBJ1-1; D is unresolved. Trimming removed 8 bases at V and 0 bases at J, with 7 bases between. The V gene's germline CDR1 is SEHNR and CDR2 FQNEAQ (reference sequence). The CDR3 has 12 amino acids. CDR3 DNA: TGTGCCAGCGGCAGAATGAACACTGAAGCTTTCTTT. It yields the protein CASGRMNTEAFF.

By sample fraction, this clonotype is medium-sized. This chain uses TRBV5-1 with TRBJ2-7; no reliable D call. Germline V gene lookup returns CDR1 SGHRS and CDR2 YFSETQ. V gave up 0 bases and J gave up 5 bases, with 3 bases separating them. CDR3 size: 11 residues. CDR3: CASSLVDEQYF. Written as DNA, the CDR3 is TGCGCCAGCAGCTTGGTGGACGAGCAGTACTTC.

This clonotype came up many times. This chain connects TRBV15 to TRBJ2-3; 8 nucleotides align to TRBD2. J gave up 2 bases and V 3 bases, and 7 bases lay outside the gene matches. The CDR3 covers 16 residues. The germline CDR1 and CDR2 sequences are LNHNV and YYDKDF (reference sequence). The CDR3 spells CATSRGGGRHTDTQYF. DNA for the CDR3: TGTGCCACCAGCAGGGGGGGCGGGAGGCACACAGATACGCAGTATTTT.

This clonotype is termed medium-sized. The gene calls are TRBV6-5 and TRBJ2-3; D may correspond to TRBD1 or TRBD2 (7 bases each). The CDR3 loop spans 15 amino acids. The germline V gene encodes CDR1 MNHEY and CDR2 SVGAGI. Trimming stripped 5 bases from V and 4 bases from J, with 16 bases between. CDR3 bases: TGTGCCAGCAGTCGGTTGGGAGGGGGCGCAGATACGCAGTATTTT. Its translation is CASSRLGGGADTQYF.

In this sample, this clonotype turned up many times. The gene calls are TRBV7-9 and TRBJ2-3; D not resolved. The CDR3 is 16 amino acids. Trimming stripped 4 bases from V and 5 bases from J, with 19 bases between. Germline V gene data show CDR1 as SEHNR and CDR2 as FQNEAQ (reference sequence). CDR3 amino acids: CASSSYSSVLKDTQYF. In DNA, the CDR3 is TGTGCCAGCAGCTCCTACTCAAGTGTACTGAAAGATACGCAGTATTTT.

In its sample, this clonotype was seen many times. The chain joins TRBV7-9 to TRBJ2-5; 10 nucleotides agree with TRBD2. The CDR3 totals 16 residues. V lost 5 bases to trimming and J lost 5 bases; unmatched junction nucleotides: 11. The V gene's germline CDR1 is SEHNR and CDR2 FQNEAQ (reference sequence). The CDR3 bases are TGTGCCAGCAGCGTTCGCAGCGGGAGGGGATTGGAGACCCAGTACTTC. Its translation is CASSVRSGRGLETQYF.

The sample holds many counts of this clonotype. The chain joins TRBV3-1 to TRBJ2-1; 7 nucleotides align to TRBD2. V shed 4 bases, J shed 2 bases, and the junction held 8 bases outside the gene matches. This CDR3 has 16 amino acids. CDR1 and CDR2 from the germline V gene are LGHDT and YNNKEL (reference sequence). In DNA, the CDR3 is TGTGCCAGCAGCCTGACCAGAGGGAGGGCCTACAATGAGCAGTTCTTC. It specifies CASSLTRGRAYNEQFF.

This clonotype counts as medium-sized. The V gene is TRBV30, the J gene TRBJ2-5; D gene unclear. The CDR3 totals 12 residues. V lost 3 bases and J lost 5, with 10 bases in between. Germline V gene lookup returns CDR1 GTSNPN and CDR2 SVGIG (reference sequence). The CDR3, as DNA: TGTGCCTGGAGCGAGATGGTTGAGACCCAGTACTTC. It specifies CAWSEMVETQYF. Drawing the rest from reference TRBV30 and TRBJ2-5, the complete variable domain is SQTIHQWPATLVQPVGSPLSLECTVEGTSNPNLYWYRQAAGRGLQLLFYSVGIGQISSEVPQNLSASRPQDRQFILSSKKLLLSDSGFYLCAWSEMVETQYFGPGTRLLVL.

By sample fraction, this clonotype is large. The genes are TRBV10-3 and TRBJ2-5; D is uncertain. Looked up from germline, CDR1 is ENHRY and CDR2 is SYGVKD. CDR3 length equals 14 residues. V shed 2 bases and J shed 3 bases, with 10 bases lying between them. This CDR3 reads CAISEGYWEETQYF. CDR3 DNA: TGTGCCATCAGTGAGGGTTACTGGGAAGAGACCCAGTACTTC.

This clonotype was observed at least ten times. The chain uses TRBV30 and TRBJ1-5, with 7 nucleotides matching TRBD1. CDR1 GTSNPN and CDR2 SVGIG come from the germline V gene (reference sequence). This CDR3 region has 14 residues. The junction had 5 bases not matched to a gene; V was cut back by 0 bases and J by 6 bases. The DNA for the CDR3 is TGTGCCTGGAGTGTACACAGGGGAGGTCAGCCCCAGCATTTT. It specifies CAWSVHRGGQPQHF.

The CDR3 spells CASSLMSGSTDTQYF. In nucleotides, the CDR3 is TGTGCCAGCAGTTTAATGTCCGGGTCCACAGATACGCAGTATTTT. The chain has TRBV28 and TRBJ2-3; no clear D. The CDR3 is 15 residues long. Deletions cut 2 bases from V and 2 bases from J, with 11 bases between. Germline assignment: CDR1 MDHEN and CDR2 SYDVKM.

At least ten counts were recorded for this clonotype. CDR3 sequence reads: CASSLSSGGNTGELFF. CDR3 nucleotide sequence: TGTGCCAGCAGCTTAAGTAGCGGGGGTAACACCGGGGAGCTGTTTTTT. This rearrangement joins TRBV7-9 to TRBJ2-2, with TRBD2 matching 9 bases. The germline V gene encodes CDR1 SEHNR and CDR2 FQNEAQ (reference sequence). Trimming at V came to 2 bases and at J to 2 bases, leaving 3 bases not matched to a gene. The CDR3 extends over 16 amino acids.

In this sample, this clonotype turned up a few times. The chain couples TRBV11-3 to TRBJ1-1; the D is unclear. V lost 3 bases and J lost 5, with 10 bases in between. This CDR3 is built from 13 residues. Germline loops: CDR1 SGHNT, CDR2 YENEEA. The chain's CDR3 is CASSLGARTEAFF. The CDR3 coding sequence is TGTGCCAGCAGCTTGGGAGCCAGAACTGAAGCTTTCTTT.

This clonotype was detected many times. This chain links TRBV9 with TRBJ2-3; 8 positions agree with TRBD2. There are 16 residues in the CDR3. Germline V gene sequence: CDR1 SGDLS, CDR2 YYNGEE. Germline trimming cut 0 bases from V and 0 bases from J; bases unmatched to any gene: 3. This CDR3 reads CASSVDGRASTDTQYF. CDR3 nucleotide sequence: TGTGCCAGCAGCGTAGACGGGAGGGCTAGCACAGATACGCAGTATTTT.

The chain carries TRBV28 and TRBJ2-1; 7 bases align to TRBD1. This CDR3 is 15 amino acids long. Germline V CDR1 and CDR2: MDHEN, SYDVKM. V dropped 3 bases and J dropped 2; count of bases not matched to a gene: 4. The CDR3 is CASSLGQGAYNEQFF. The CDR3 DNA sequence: TGTGCCAGCAGTTTGGGGCAGGGGGCCTACAATGAGCAGTTCTTC.

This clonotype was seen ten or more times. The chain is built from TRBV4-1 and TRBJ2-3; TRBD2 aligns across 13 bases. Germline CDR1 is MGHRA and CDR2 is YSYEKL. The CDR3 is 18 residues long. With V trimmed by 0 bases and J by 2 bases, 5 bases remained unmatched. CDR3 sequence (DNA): TGCGCCAGCAGCCAAGATTGGGGACTAGCGGGATTCACAGATACGCAGTATTTT. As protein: CASSQDWGLAGFTDTQYF.

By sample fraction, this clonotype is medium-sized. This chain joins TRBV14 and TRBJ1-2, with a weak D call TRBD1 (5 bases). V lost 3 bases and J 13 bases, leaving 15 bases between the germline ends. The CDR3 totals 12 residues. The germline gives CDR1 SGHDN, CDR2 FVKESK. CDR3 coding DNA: TGTGCCAGCAGCCACCGCGGGACGATCCCCACCTTC. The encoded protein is CASSHRGTIPTF.

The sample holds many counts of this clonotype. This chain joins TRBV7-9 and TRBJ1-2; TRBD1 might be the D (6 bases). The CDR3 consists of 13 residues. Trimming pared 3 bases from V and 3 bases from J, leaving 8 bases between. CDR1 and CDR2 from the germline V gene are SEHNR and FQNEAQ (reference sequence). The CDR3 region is CASSFKGDYGYTF. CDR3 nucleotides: TGTGCCAGCAGCTTTAAGGGGGACTATGGCTACACCTTC.

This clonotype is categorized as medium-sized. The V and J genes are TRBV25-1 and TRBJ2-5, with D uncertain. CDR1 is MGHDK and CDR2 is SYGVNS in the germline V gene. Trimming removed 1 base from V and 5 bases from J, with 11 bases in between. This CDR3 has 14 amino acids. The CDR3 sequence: CASSEWQVYETQYF. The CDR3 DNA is TGTGCCAGCAGTGAATGGCAGGTTTACGAGACCCAGTACTTC.